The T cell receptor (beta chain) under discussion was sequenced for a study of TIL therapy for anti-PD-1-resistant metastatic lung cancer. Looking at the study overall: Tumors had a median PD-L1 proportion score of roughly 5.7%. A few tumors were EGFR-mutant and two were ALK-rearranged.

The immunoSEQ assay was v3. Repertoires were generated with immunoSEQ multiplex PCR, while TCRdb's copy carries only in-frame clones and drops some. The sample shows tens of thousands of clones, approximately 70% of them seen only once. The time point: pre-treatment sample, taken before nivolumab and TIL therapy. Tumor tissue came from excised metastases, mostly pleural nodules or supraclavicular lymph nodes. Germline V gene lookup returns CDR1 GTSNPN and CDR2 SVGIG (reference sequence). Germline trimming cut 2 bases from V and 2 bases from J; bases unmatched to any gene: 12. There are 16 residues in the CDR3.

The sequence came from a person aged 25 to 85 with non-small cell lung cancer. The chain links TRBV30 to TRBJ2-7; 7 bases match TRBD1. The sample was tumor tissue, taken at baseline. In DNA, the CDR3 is TGTGCCTGGAGTCCTCTTAAGGCAGGGGGAACCTACGAGCAGTACTTC. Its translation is CAWSPLKAGGTYEQYF.